In its sample, the clone carrying this T cell receptor (beta chain) was seen once. Its antigen is unidentified. Between the trimmed V and J ends, which lost 1 base and 5 bases, there was a span of 12 bases. This CDR3 region has 14 residues. The germline CDR1 and CDR2 sequences are SNHLY and FYNNEI. This sample stems from a study of somatic mutations in cytotoxic T cells in rheumatoid arthritis. General observations from the study: In about an eighth of the 65 patients, the largest CD8+ clone exceeded 20% of CD8+ cells.

The protocol was immunoSEQ multiplex PCR, while the TCRdb copy is restricted to in-frame clones and leaves out a portion. The sample shows tens of thousands of clones, 80% to 90% of them seen only once. The genes are TRBV2 and TRBJ2-7, with TRBD1 as a possible D gene (5 bases). The source is an adult with rheumatoid arthritis. The sample was CD8+ T cells sorted from blood. The CDR3: CASSEVSGANEQYF. CDR3 bases: TGTGCCAGCAGTGAAGTTAGTGGGGCAAACGAGCAGTACTTC.